This record looks at one T cell receptor beta chain sequence and its context. The entry originates in a study of CD8 T cells in Susac syndrome. The study sequenced TCR beta in blood CD8+ and CD4+ T cells. Healthy donors served as age- and sex-matched controls. Reverse transcription of about 0.5 to 1 ug RNA was performed with random hexamers. Amplification of TCR beta CDR3 used immunoSEQ multiplex PCR across 54 Vbeta and 13 Jbeta. MiXCR, applied by TCRdb to the immunoSEQ multiplex PCR reads, yields one record per CDR3 protein. Among 160,000 or so distinct CDR3 sequences listed, around 93% were seen once. The TCR comes from a human donor in good health. Sequencing input: CD4+ T cells from PBMCs.

The CDR3 loop is CSAEEWNGYTF. For the CDR3, the DNA is TGCAGCGCCGAGGAGTGGAATGGCTACACCTTC. This rearrangement joins TRBV29-1 to TRBJ1-2; D is unclear. Germline assignment: CDR1 SQVTM and CDR2 ANQGSEA. The CDR3 length is 11 residues. Trimming took 7 bases from V and 6 from J, leaving 12 bases between them.